The 7 T cell receptor beta chains reported below all come from one sample, sequenced in a study of T cell changes during pregnancy in multiple sclerosis. TCRdb's table, derived via immunoSEQ multiplex PCR, lists solely in-frame clones and lacks some. The sample yields tens of thousands of clones, roughly 93% seen once. Sequences were derived from peripheral blood, sampled in the third trimester of pregnancy. These receptors were taken from a female donor with multiple sclerosis, enrolled in a pregnancy study.

The V and J genes are TRBV6-5 and TRBJ2-7; a weak D match, TRBD1 (6 bases). CDR1 MNHEY and CDR2 SVGAGI come from the germline V gene. The germline V and J ends were trimmed by 2 bases and 3 bases, with 11 bases remaining between them. The CDR3 runs 14 residues. CDR3 loop: CASSYQGQVYEQYF. The CDR3 DNA reads TGTGCCAGCAGTTACCAGGGGCAGGTCTACGAGCAGTACTTC.

The sample holds many counts of this clone. V usage is TRBV5-4 and J usage is TRBJ2-2, with 9 nucleotides matching TRBD1. This CDR3 comprises 15 residues. The germline CDR1 and CDR2 sequences are SGHNT and YYREEE (reference sequence). The junction had 6 bases not matched to a gene; V was cut back by 4 bases and J by 5 bases. In nucleotides, the CDR3 is TGTGCCAGCAGCCTAGGACAGGGGATGACCGGGGAGCTGTTTTTT. Amino acids: CASSLGQGMTGELFF.

The genes are TRBV9 and TRBJ2-1; 11 bases line up with TRBD2. The CDR3 totals 15 residues. Germline values: CDR1 SGDLS, CDR2 YYNGEE. With V trimmed by 2 bases and J by 9 bases, 7 bases remained unmatched. CDR3 sequence: CASSVGTSGRSEQFF. Written as DNA, the CDR3 is TGTGCCAGCAGCGTGGGGACTAGCGGAAGAAGTGAGCAGTTCTTC. The variable domain in full, with the rest retrieved from reference TRBV9 and TRBJ2-1, is DSGVTQTPKHLITATGQRVTLRCSPRSGDLSVYWYQQSLDQGLQFLIQYYNGEERAKGNILERFSAQQFPDLHSELNLSSLELGDSALYFCASSVGTSGRSEQFFGPGTRLTVL.

V is TRBV7-2 and J is TRBJ2-3, with TRBD2 matching 8 bases. The CDR3 sequence is 13 residues long. The V gene end was trimmed by 1 base and the J gene end by 14 bases; junction bases not matched to a gene: 8. Looked up from germline, CDR1 is SGHTA and CDR2 is FQGNSA. CDR3 in DNA: TGTGCCAGCAGCTTAGGCGGGGGGCTTCCGGTGTATTTT. Protein: CASSLGGGLPVYF.

The genes are TRBV19 and TRBJ2-2; possible D gene TRBD1, 5 bases. The germline V and J ends were trimmed by 6 bases and 9 bases, with 11 bases remaining between them. Germline CDR1 LNHDA, CDR2 SQIVND (reference sequence). The CDR3 is 12 amino acids. Here the CDR3 DNA reads TGTGCCAGTAGAGGGGATGCCCGGGAGCTGTTTTTT. Protein sequence: CASRGDARELFF. Using reference TRBV19 and TRBJ2-2 for the parts outside the CDR3, the full variable domain is DGGITQSPKYLFRKEGQNVTLSCEQNLNHDAMYWYRQDPGQGLRLIYYSQIVNDFQKGDIAEGYSVSREKKESFPLTVTSAQKNPTAFYLCASRGDARELFFGEGSRLTVL.

This rearrangement joins TRBV7-2 to TRBJ1-5; maybe TRBD1 (5 bases). CDR1 and CDR2 from the germline V gene are SGHTA and FQGNSA. V lost 5 bases to trimming and J lost 0 bases, with 17 bases between them. There are 17 residues in the CDR3. The CDR3 protein is CASSLRLGGTSNQPQHF. CDR3 DNA sequence: TGTGCCAGCAGCCTTAGGTTGGGCGGGACTAGCAATCAGCCCCAGCATTTT.

In its sample, this clone was seen once. The chain employs TRBV27 and TRBJ1-1; a possible D gene is TRBD1 (6 bases). This CDR3 contains 14 residues. Per germline, CDR1 MNHEY and CDR2 SMNVEV (reference sequence). V lost 2 bases and J 3 bases, leaving 10 bases between the germline ends. The CDR3 spells CASSLGGAYTEAFF. The CDR3 DNA reads TGTGCCAGCAGTTTAGGGGGGGCCTACACTGAAGCTTTCTTT.